The 26 T cell receptor beta chains below were found in one sample sequenced in a study of blood T cell repertoires in COVID-19. Profiled with immunoSEQ multiplex PCR; TCRdb holds only in-frame clones, not every one. The data contain about 220,000 clones, roughly 87% of them seen just once; the ten biggest clones take up 2.6%. The sample comprised PBMCs or T cells enriched from blood (not recorded which). The source is a woman in her 30s with acute COVID-19.

This chain links TRBV7-9 with TRBJ2-1; D may be TRBD2 (6 bases). CDR1 SEHNR and CDR2 FQNEAQ come from the germline V gene (reference sequence). V dropped 1 base and J dropped 0 bases, with 19 bases sitting between them. The CDR3 is 19 amino acids. The CDR3 region is CASSLGSEGPPSSYNEQFF. In DNA, the CDR3 is TGTGCCAGCAGCTTAGGTTCGGAGGGGCCGCCTTCCTCCTACAATGAGCAGTTCTTC. The full variable domain, its missing parts supplied by reference TRBV7-9 and TRBJ2-1, is DTGVSQNPRHKITKRGQNVTFRCDPISEHNRLYWYRQTLGQGPEFLTYFQNEAQLEKSRLLSDRFSAERPKGSFSTLEIQRTEQGDSAMYLCASSLGSEGPPSSYNEQFFGPGTRLTVL.

CDR3: CASSPARGGPNQPQHF. CDR3 DNA sequence: TGTGCCAGCAGCCCAGCGCGAGGAGGGCCTAATCAGCCCCAGCATTTT. The V call is TRBV4-2, the J call TRBJ1-5; D unresolved. This CDR3 region has 16 residues. V shed 4 bases and J shed 4 bases, with 17 bases lying between them. Germline CDR1 LGHNA, CDR2 YNFKEQ.

This sequence joins TRBV7-9 and TRBJ1-5; 7 positions agree with TRBD1. The CDR3 is 14 residues long. Germline assignment: CDR1 SEHNR and CDR2 FQNEAQ (reference sequence). The ends lost 8 bases at V and 6 bases at J; junction bases unmatched: 10. In DNA, the CDR3 is TGTGCCAGCTCCTATCAGGGGGAATCTCAGCCCCAGCATTTT. Amino acids: CASSYQGESQPQHF.

The sample holds many counts of this clone. V gene TRBV7-9 combines with J gene TRBJ2-2; 12 bases map to TRBD2. CDR1 is SEHNR and CDR2 is FQNEAQ in the germline V gene (reference sequence). Germline trimming cut 5 bases from V and 2 bases from J; bases unmatched to any gene: 3. CDR3 length equals 16 residues. The CDR3 loop reads CASSPLAGGNTGELFF. CDR3 sequence (DNA): TGTGCCAGCAGCCCACTAGCGGGGGGAAACACCGGGGAGCTGTTTTTT.

This clone was detected a few times. V usage is TRBV7-6 and J usage is TRBJ2-2; possible D gene TRBD2, 5 bases. V lost 3 bases to trimming and J lost 6 bases, with 8 bases between them. The length of the CDR3 is 13 residues. Germline CDR1 and CDR2: SGHVS and FNYEAQ. The CDR3 reads CASSLDFSGELFF. DNA for the CDR3: TGTGCCAGCAGCTTGGACTTCTCCGGGGAGCTGTTTTTT. The variable domain in full, with the rest retrieved from reference TRBV7-6 and TRBJ2-2, is GAGVSQSPRYKVTKRGQDVALRCDPISGHVSLYWYRQALGQGPEFLTYFNYEAQQDKSGLPNDRFSAERPEGSISTLTIQRTEQRDSAMYRCASSLDFSGELFFGEGSRLTVL.

Here the CDR3 reads CAISSSRAQETQYF. DNA of the CDR3: TGTGCCATCAGTTCAAGCAGGGCTCAAGAGACCCAGTACTTC. The rearrangement joins TRBV10-3 to TRBJ2-5; a weak D match, TRBD1 (5 bases). The CDR3 sequence is 14 residues long. V lost 5 bases and J lost 2, with 12 bases in between. Germline V CDR1 and CDR2: ENHRY, SYGVKD.

The rearrangement links TRBV6-5 to TRBJ1-2; D is perhaps TRBD1 (6 bases). In germline, CDR1 is MNHEY, CDR2 SVGAGI. V was cut by 8 bases and J by 0 bases, with 10 bases left in between. This CDR3 region has 13 residues. CDR3 in amino acids: CASGGPANYGYTF. CDR3 DNA: TGTGCCAGCGGGGGCCCAGCTAACTATGGCTACACCTTC.

The chain couples TRBV7-8 to TRBJ1-4; D ambiguous. This CDR3 contains 12 residues. Germline V CDR1 and CDR2: SGHVS, FQNEAQ. CDR3 sequence (DNA): TGTGCAGCCGGCGGGCCTAATGAAAAACTGTTTTTT. Amino acid sequence: CAAGGPNEKLFF.

V usage is TRBV4-3 and J usage is TRBJ1-3; D gene uncertain. Trimming took off 1 base at V and 0 bases at J, with 4 bases between the two ends. The V gene's germline CDR1 is LGHNA and CDR2 YSLEER. This CDR3 region has 14 residues. The CDR3 sequence: CASSQVYSGNTIYF. The DNA for the CDR3 is TGCGCCAGCAGCCAAGTTTACTCTGGAAACACCATATATTTT.

The chain couples TRBV2 to TRBJ2-7; D perhaps matches TRBD1 (6 bases). CDR1 SNHLY and CDR2 FYNNEI come from the germline V gene. V lost 4 bases, J lost 0 bases, and 10 bases lay in between. The CDR3 loop spans 14 amino acids. The DNA of the CDR3 is TGTGCCAGCAGTGGGACAGCCAACTCCTACGAGCAGTACTTC. It encodes CASSGTANSYEQYF.

This clone was seen just once. The chain recombines TRBV7-2 with TRBJ1-3; 7 bases fit TRBD1. The CDR3 is made up of 15 amino acids. Germline lookup yields CDR1 SGHTA and CDR2 FQGNSA. V was clipped by 5 bases and J by 2 bases; unmatched bases: 6. CDR3 in DNA: TGTGCCAGCAGCCTCAGACAGGGCCCTGGAAACACCATATATTTT. Protein product: CASSLRQGPGNTIYF.

The chain carries TRBV4-1 and TRBJ1-2; D may be TRBD1 (6 bases). The CDR3 totals 14 residues. Germline CDR1 is MGHRA and CDR2 is YSYEKL. Trimming stripped 4 bases from V and 7 bases from J, with 16 bases between. In DNA, the CDR3 is TGCGCCAGCAGCCCCGAGGGGGGGCGCCTTGGCTACACCTTC. Protein: CASSPEGGRLGYTF.

The chain employs TRBV7-9 and TRBJ2-2; 9 bases map to TRBD2. The CDR3 sequence is 17 residues long. V lost 4 bases to trimming and J lost 1 base; unmatched junction nucleotides: 7. CDR1 is SEHNR and CDR2 is FQNEAQ in the germline V gene (reference sequence). The CDR3 DNA follows: TGTGCCAGCAGCTCTCAGACTAGCGGACTGAACACCGGGGAGCTGTTTTTT. Residues: CASSSQTSGLNTGELFF.

V and J are TRBV7-9 and TRBJ2-3; D is uncertain. The CDR3 has 15 residues. Trimming took 2 bases from V and 4 from J, leaving 13 bases between them. In germline, CDR1 is SEHNR, CDR2 FQNEAQ (reference sequence). The CDR3 bases are TGTGCCAGCAGCTTAACCCGGTTGTCCGCAGATACGCAGTATTTT. This encodes CASSLTRLSADTQYF.

The V call is TRBV3-1 (or the pseudogene TRBV3-2), the J call TRBJ1-2; tentatively, D is TRBD1 (5 bases). Trimming removed 5 bases at V and 8 bases at J, with 15 bases between. Germline CDR1 is LGHDT and CDR2 is YNNKEL (reference sequence). The CDR3 is made up of 13 amino acids. CDR3 in DNA: TGTGCCAGCAGCGGTAGTAGGGGCCGCGGCTACACCTTC. Protein sequence: CASSGSRGRGYTF.

The CDR3 loop is CASSQGQYNEQFF. DNA of the CDR3: TGCGCCAGCAGCCAAGGACAGTACAATGAGCAGTTCTTC. The rearrangement joins TRBV4-3 to TRBJ2-1, with D maybe TRBD1 (5 bases). Looked up from germline, CDR1 is LGHNA and CDR2 is YSLEER. The CDR3 runs 13 residues. Deletions cut 1 base from V and 4 bases from J, with 5 bases between.

The rearrangement joins TRBV14 to TRBJ1-2; D may be TRBD1 (5 bases). CDR1 and CDR2 from the germline V gene are SGHDN and FVKESK. Trimming took off 1 base at V and 6 bases at J, with 15 bases between the two ends. CDR3 length equals 15 residues. CDR3 sequence (DNA): TGTGCCAGCAGCCAAGGTGCAGGGAAAGTTGATGGCTACACCTTC. Encoded protein: CASSQGAGKVDGYTF.

This rearrangement joins TRBV5-1 to TRBJ2-2, with TRBD1 identical over 8 bases. CDR3 length: 15 amino acids. The V gene's germline CDR1 is SGHRS and CDR2 YFSETQ. The V segment lost 4 bases and the J segment 4 bases; nucleotides outside the gene matches: 6. The CDR3 loop reads CASSPGQGGTGELFF. Written as DNA, the CDR3 is TGCGCCAGCAGCCCTGGACAGGGTGGCACCGGGGAGCTGTTTTTT.

The gene calls are TRBV4-1 and TRBJ2-1; TRBD1 agrees at 10 bases. CDR1 MGHRA and CDR2 YSYEKL come from the germline V gene. The CDR3 contains 16 residues. V lost 4 bases and J lost 3; bases outside the gene matches: 6. The CDR3 DNA reads TGCGCCAGCAGCCTCAACCGGGACAGGGGCTACAATGAGCAGTTCTTC. Translated: CASSLNRDRGYNEQFF.

The chain joins TRBV5-1 to TRBJ1-1; D possibly corresponds to TRBD1 (5 bases). The germline V gene has CDR1 SGHRS and CDR2 YFSETQ. V was pared by 2 bases and J by 1 base, with 15 bases between. The CDR3 consists of 16 residues. CDR3 bases: TGCGCCAGCAGCTTTTATCCGTTGGGGGGGAACACTGAAGCTTTCTTT. Its translation: CASSFYPLGGNTEAFF.

V is TRBV3-1 (or the pseudogene TRBV3-2) and J is TRBJ1-1, with TRBD1 identical over 10 bases. The trim removed 2 bases at V and 3 bases at J, leaving 3 bases unmatched. The germline V gene has CDR1 LGHDT and CDR2 YNNKEL (reference sequence). The CDR3 is made up of 15 amino acids. The CDR3 here is CASSQPGTGDTEAFF. The CDR3 DNA follows: TGTGCCAGCAGCCAACCCGGGACAGGGGACACTGAAGCTTTCTTT.

The rearrangement uses TRBV1 and TRBJ2-3; TRBD2, the table's D call, was not compared with the DNA. TRBV1 is reported as a pseudogene. The CDR3 sequence is 15 residues long. CDR3 protein: CTSSLEGGGADTQYF. The DNA for the CDR3 is TGCACCAGCAGCCTAGAGGGGGGAGGGGCAGATACGCAGTATTTT.

Written as DNA, the CDR3 is TGTGCCAGCAGGTCGGGGTACGAGCAGTACTTC. It yields the protein CASRSGYEQYF. V usage is TRBV2 and J usage is TRBJ2-7; the D gene is possibly TRBD2 (5 bases). V gave up 6 bases and J gave up 4 bases, with 7 bases separating them. Germline V gives CDR1 SNHLY, CDR2 FYNNEI. This CDR3 is built from 11 residues.

The chain has TRBV4-1 and TRBJ2-7, with 11 positions matching TRBD1. V lost 3 bases and J lost 5; bases outside the gene matches: 6. Per the germline V gene, CDR1 is MGHRA and CDR2 is YSYEKL. The CDR3 spans 15 residues. CDR3 DNA: TGCGCCAGCAGCCACGGGACAGGGGGTAAGGACGAGCAGTACTTC. Encoded protein: CASSHGTGGKDEQYF.

The chain is built from TRBV5-1 and TRBJ2-2; 11 bases align to TRBD1. The CDR3 extends over 18 amino acids. Per the germline V gene, CDR1 is SGHRS and CDR2 is YFSETQ. J gave up 6 bases and V 1 base, and 11 bases lay outside the gene matches. The CDR3 loop reads CASSLYPGTGGYSGELFF. In DNA form, the CDR3 reads TGCGCCAGCAGCTTGTATCCTGGGACAGGGGGGTACTCCGGGGAGCTGTTTTTT.

V is TRBV4-1 and J is TRBJ2-3; TRBD2 agrees at 11 bases. In germline, CDR1 is MGHRA, CDR2 YSYEKL. The CDR3 covers 18 residues. Trimming cost V 4 bases and J 0 bases; bases outside gene matches: 9. As DNA, the CDR3 is TGCGCCAGCAGCCTAGAACTAGCGGGGGCCGCTAGCACAGATACGCAGTATTTT. It specifies CASSLELAGAASTDTQYF.